A single sample gave rise to the 17 T cell receptor beta chains below, sequenced in a study of shared clonotypes between healthy human individuals. Sequencing was performed with immunoSEQ multiplex PCR; in TCRdb, only in-frame clones are kept and a portion is missing. The sample lists 100,000 or so clones; around 68% were seen once. Material for sequencing was memory CD8+ T cells sorted from blood. Subset here: CD45RO+ cells pooled with CCR7-negative TemRA cells. All receptors come from a woman aged 30 to 39 in good health.

V gene TRBV30 combines with J gene TRBJ2-3; 12 positions match TRBD2. The CDR3 has 14 residues. Germline trimming cut 1 base from V and 4 bases from J; bases unmatched to any gene: 0. Germline CDR1 and CDR2: GTSNPN and SVGIG (reference sequence). The CDR3 sequence is CAWSGLAGADTQYF. In DNA form, the CDR3 reads TGTGCCTGGAGTGGACTAGCGGGAGCAGATACGCAGTATTTT.

The rearrangement links TRBV10-3 to TRBJ1-1; perhaps TRBD1 as D (6 bases). Looked up from germline, CDR1 is ENHRY and CDR2 is SYGVKD. The CDR3 consists of 13 residues. The V end was cut by 3 bases, the J end by 5 bases, with 10 bases between. Here the CDR3 reads CAISDRGKTEAFF. DNA for the CDR3: TGTGCCATCAGTGACAGGGGAAAAACTGAAGCTTTCTTT.

A single count supports this clone. The CDR3 is CASSLEGGLGTEAFF. The CDR3, as DNA: TGCGCCAGCAGCTTGGAGGGGGGCCTAGGGACTGAAGCTTTCTTT. This rearrangement joins TRBV5-1 to TRBJ1-1; perhaps TRBD1 as D (6 bases). Germline CDR1 SGHRS, CDR2 YFSETQ. The CDR3 is 15 amino acids. Trimming left V 0 bases short and J 5 bases short, with 14 bases between.

The V call is TRBV7-9, the J call TRBJ1-1; the D gene is possibly TRBD1 (5 bases). Germline V CDR1 and CDR2: SEHNR, FQNEAQ (reference sequence). The CDR3 runs to 15 residues. V dropped 3 bases and J dropped 0 bases, with 11 bases sitting between them. This CDR3 reads CASSFLGAMNTEAFF. The CDR3 DNA reads as TGTGCCAGCAGCTTCCTTGGGGCGATGAACACTGAAGCTTTCTTT.

This clone has only one observation. The J gene is TRBJ2-1, the V gene TRBV2; D call uncertain. Germline V CDR1 and CDR2: SNHLY, FYNNEI. The CDR3 is made up of 14 amino acids. V was pared by 7 bases and J by 0 bases, with 10 bases between. In DNA form, the CDR3 reads TGTGCCAGCACTCAGCTGACCTCCTACAATGAGCAGTTCTTC. Protein sequence: CASTQLTSYNEQFF.

This chain uses TRBV2 with TRBJ1-1; the D is unclear. Looked up from germline, CDR1 is SNHLY and CDR2 is FYNNEI. Trimming removed 6 bases at V and 1 base at J, with 18 bases between. The CDR3 is made up of 16 amino acids. The chain's CDR3 is CASRATELRWNTEAFF. The DNA for the CDR3 is TGTGCCAGCAGGGCTACCGAGTTAAGATGGAACACTGAAGCTTTCTTT. The variable domain in full, completed from reference TRBV2 and TRBJ1-1, reads EPEVTQTPSHQVTQMGQEVILRCVPISNHLYFYWYRQILGQKVEFLVSFYNNEISEKSEIFDDQFSVERPDGSNFTLKIRSTKLEDSAMYFCASRATELRWNTEAFFGQGTRLTVV.

The chain uses TRBV7-9 and TRBJ2-1; 7 bases agree with TRBD2. Trimming took 1 base from V and 15 from J; bases not matched to a gene: 6. The CDR3 has 12 amino acids. The germline V gene encodes CDR1 SEHNR and CDR2 FQNEAQ (reference sequence). The CDR3 DNA follows: TGTGCCAGCAGCTTAGGGGGCGGGAGTCGGTTCTTC. Its translation is CASSLGGGSRFF.

The rearrangement uses TRBV5-8 and TRBJ2-6, with D hard to call. The germline V and J ends were trimmed by 2 bases and 4 bases, with 10 bases remaining between them. Germline CDR1 is SGHTS and CDR2 is YDEGEE. CDR3 length equals 15 residues. CDR3 DNA sequence: TGTGCCAGCAGCTTTCTGGGCAGAGGGGCCAACGTCCTGACTTTC. Amino acids: CASSFLGRGANVLTF.

The chain links TRBV7-9 to TRBJ2-5; no clear D. Germline CDR1 and CDR2: SEHNR and FQNEAQ (reference sequence). V was cut by 5 bases and J by 5 bases, with 18 bases left in between. This CDR3 comprises 15 residues. The CDR3 bases are TGTGCCAGCAGCCCCGGTAAAGGGCGCATGGAGACCCAGTACTTC. This encodes CASSPGKGRMETQYF. Using reference TRBV7-9 and TRBJ2-5 for the parts outside the CDR3, the full variable domain is DTGVSQNPRHKITKRGQNVTFRCDPISEHNRLYWYRQTLGQGPEFLTYFQNEAQLEKSRLLSDRFSAERPKGSFSTLEIQRTEQGDSAMYLCASSPGKGRMETQYFGPGTRLLVL.

The rearrangement joins TRBV5-5 to TRBJ2-7; 8 nucleotides align to TRBD2. Germline trimming cut 7 bases from V and 0 bases from J; bases unmatched to any gene: 6. Per germline, CDR1 SGHKS and CDR2 YYEKEE (reference sequence). The CDR3 extends over 14 amino acids. DNA of the CDR3: TGTGCCAGCTGGGCTAGCGGGTCCTCCTACGAGCAGTACTTC. Protein product: CASWASGSSYEQYF. Full variable domain (rest looked up from reference TRBV5-5 and TRBJ2-7): DAGVTQSPTHLIKTRGQQVTLRCSPISGHKSVSWYQQVLGQGPQFIFQYYEKEERGRGNFPDRFSARQFPNYSSELNVNALLLGDSALYLCASWASGSSYEQYFGPGTRLTVT.

This sequence joins TRBV7-9 and TRBJ2-7, with D perhaps matching TRBD2 (5 bases). The CDR3 contains 14 residues. Germline V gene data show CDR1 as SEHNR and CDR2 as FQNEAQ (reference sequence). V was trimmed by 5 bases and J by 3 bases, leaving 14 bases between them. The DNA for the CDR3 is TGTGCCAGCAGCATGGCCGGGGAGAACTACGAGCAGTACTTC. This sequence encodes CASSMAGENYEQYF.

The chain is built from TRBV13 and TRBJ1-2; weak D call: TRBD1 (5 bases). This CDR3 region has 14 residues. Germline V CDR1 and CDR2: PRHDT, FYEKMQ (reference sequence). V was cut by 0 bases and J by 5 bases, with 10 bases left in between. CDR3 coding DNA: TGTGCCAGCAGCTTAGGTTCGGGGGGGTATGGCTACACCTTC. As protein: CASSLGSGGYGYTF.

This clone was picked up one time. V usage is TRBV10-1 and J usage is TRBJ2-2, with no clear D. From germline, CDR1 is WNHNN and CDR2 SYGVQD (reference sequence). The CDR3 runs 13 residues. The germline V and J ends were trimmed by 4 bases and 3 bases, with 6 bases remaining between them. The CDR3: CASSALHTGELFF. The CDR3 bases are TGCGCCAGCAGTGCACTTCACACCGGGGAGCTGTTTTTT.

The chain couples TRBV11-2 to TRBJ2-3; TRBD1 is a possible D gene (6 bases). With 4 bases removed from V and 5 bases from J, the gap between germline ends came to 13 bases. The CDR3 sequence is 14 residues long. CDR1 is SGHAT, CDR2 FQNNGV, per germline. The CDR3 spells CASSYRVAGDTQYF. For the CDR3, the DNA is TGTGCCAGCAGCTACAGGGTTGCAGGAGATACGCAGTATTTT.

This chain connects TRBV27 to TRBJ2-5; tentatively, D is TRBD2 (6 bases). The CDR3 runs 18 residues. CDR1 MNHEY and CDR2 SMNVEV come from the germline V gene (reference sequence). Between the trimmed V and J ends, which lost 1 base and 5 bases, there was a span of 23 bases. Here the CDR3 DNA reads TGTGCCAGCAGTTTATTCGCCCAAGGCCCAGCGGGTTTTGAGACCCAGTACTTC. It is translated as CASSLFAQGPAGFETQYF.

The chain uses TRBV27 and TRBJ1-2; no clear D. Germline CDR1 reads MNHEY; CDR2 reads SMNVEV (reference sequence). This CDR3 is 15 amino acids long. V was pared by 2 bases and J by 0 bases, with 10 bases between. The CDR3 DNA reads TGTGCCAGCAGTTTACGGTACGGAGCTAACTATGGCTACACCTTC. This codes for CASSLRYGANYGYTF.

Of note for this clone: This same CDR3 is encoded by further DNA sequences in the sample. The chain has TRBV30 and TRBJ1-2, with 7 bases identical to TRBD1. CDR3 size: 13 residues. V lost 0 bases, J lost 3 bases, and 1 base stayed unmatched. Germline values: CDR1 GTSNPN, CDR2 SVGIG (reference sequence). The CDR3 protein is CAWSVTGDYGYTF. In DNA form, the CDR3 reads TGTGCCTGGAGTGTTACAGGGGACTATGGCTACACCTTC.